The 26 T cell receptor delta chains listed next were all sequenced from one sample in a study of Vδ1+ human thymocytes (dated by TCRdb to 2016 to 2018). Their target antigens are unknown. The data were produced on an Illumina MiSeq. RNA extraction was performed with the RNeasy mini kit, and reverse transcription was done with Superscript III. To generate the CDR3 amplicons, a multiplex PCR was run using pooled V-gene forward primers together with a constant-region reverse primer that carried Illumina adaptor overhangs. TCRdb processed the public reads again with the CATT caller, after which rows with matching DNA were combined. This sample holds about 50,000 delta-chain clones; about 15% were observed only once. Jointly, the top ten make up 0.3% to 0.45% of the sample. Overall study results and their limits: In contrast to oligoclonal peripheral blood repertoires, thymic TRG and TRD repertoires appeared to be highly polyclonal with Gaussian CDR3 length distributions.

The sample comprised Vdelta1+ gamma-delta thymocytes from the thymus. Interpreted using the paper, the cell subset or site label stands for: FACS-sorted CD3+ TCRalphabeta- TCRVdelta1+ TCRVdelta2- thymocytes. The receptors were gathered from a girl under three years old who had congenital heart surgery.

This rearrangement joins TRDV1 to TRDJ1; 7 bases are shared with TRDD3. The CDR3 is made up of 21 amino acids. Trimming at V came to 3 bases and at J to 0 bases, leaving 22 bases not matched to a gene. CDR1 is TSWWSYY and CDR2 is QGS in the germline V gene. The CDR3 loop reads CALGEKSRLQRTGAYTDKLIF. CDR3 DNA sequence: TGTGCTCTTGGGGAGAAAAGCCGCCTACAGCGTACTGGGGCCTACACCGATAAACTCATCTTT.

This clone was seen just once. The chain recombines TRDV1 with TRDJ1; 11 nucleotides line up with TRDD3. The V segment lost 3 bases and the J segment 0 bases; nucleotides outside the gene matches: 21. There are 22 residues in the CDR3. Germline loops: CDR1 TSWWSYY, CDR2 QGS. The CDR3 coding sequence is TGTGCTCTTGGGGAGCGGCCTTCTAAATCGTACTGGGGGATAACCGACACCGATAAACTCATCTTT. It codes for CALGERPSKSYWGITDTDKLIF.

This clone appeared a few times. This chain links TRDV1 with TRDJ1, with TRDD3 as a possible D gene (6 bases). The CDR3 runs to 18 residues. The V and J ends lost 4 bases and 0 bases respectively, with 21 bases between them. Germline CDR1 and CDR2: TSWWSYY and QGS. CDR3 sequence reads: CALGGGLPPGDYTDKLIF. CDR3 nucleotides: TGTGCTCTTGGGGGAGGCCTACCCCCCGGGGATTACACCGATAAACTCATCTTT.

This clone was counted a few times. V is TRDV1 and J is TRDJ1, with TRDD3 matching over 8 bases. Germline CDR1 is TSWWSYY and CDR2 is QGS. V was pared by 0 bases and J by 0 bases, with 21 bases of the junction left unmatched. CDR3 length: 22 residues. CDR3 amino acids: CALGELGSFNLLGALYTDKLIF. CDR3 DNA: TGTGCTCTTGGGGAACTAGGGTCGTTCAACTTACTGGGGGCCCTTTACACCGATAAACTCATCTTT.

This clone has only one observation. The V and J genes are TRDV1 and TRDJ1, with 11 bases that match TRDD3. With 4 bases clipped from V and 8 bases from J, the junction kept 21 bases outside the gene matches. Germline values: CDR1 TSWWSYY, CDR2 QGS. This CDR3 has 19 amino acids. Here the CDR3 DNA reads TGTGCTCTTGGGGGGGGAGTGGCTTTCGAGTGGGGGATACGCGTAAAACTCATCTTT. This codes for CALGGGVAFEWGIRVKLIF.

This clone was seen only a few times. The V call is TRDV1, the J call TRDJ1; weak D call: TRDD3 (5 bases). The CDR3 contains 21 residues. The germline V and J ends were trimmed by 1 base and 0 bases, with 27 bases remaining between them. Per the germline V gene, CDR1 is TSWWSYY and CDR2 is QGS. The CDR3 loop is CALGEPPLTGGVLGYTDKLIF. The CDR3 DNA is TGTGCTCTTGGGGAACCACCCTTGACGGGTGGGGTTCTTGGGTACACCGATAAACTCATCTTT.

This clone has more than one count but fewer than ten. The chain joins TRDV1 to TRDJ1; 11 bases line up with TRDD3. The germline CDR1 and CDR2 sequences are TSWWSYY and QGS. Trimming removed 4 bases from V and 7 bases from J; junction bases left unmatched: 23. This CDR3 spans 20 amino acids. The CDR3 sequence is CALGAPSYGVLGDMYGKLIF. The CDR3 nucleotides read TGTGCTCTTGGGGCACCTTCCTACGGTGTACTGGGGGATATGTATGGTAAACTCATCTTT.

In this sample, this clone turned up a few times. V usage is TRDV1 and J usage is TRDJ1; D possibly corresponds to TRDD3 (8 bases). This CDR3 contains 23 residues. Per the germline V gene, CDR1 is TSWWSYY and CDR2 is QGS. Trimming removed 2 bases from V and 0 bases from J, with 34 bases in between. CDR3: CALGEYTISYVEGDTGYTDKLIF. DNA for the CDR3: TGTGCTCTTGGGGAATATACCATTTCCTACGTTGAAGGGGATACCGGGTACACCGATAAACTCATCTTT.

V is TRDV1 and J is TRDJ1; D might be TRDD3 (8 bases). CDR1 and CDR2 (germline): TSWWSYY, QGS. The V gene lost 0 bases and the J gene lost 0 bases, with 26 bases spanning the gap. This CDR3 spans 21 amino acids. The CDR3 loop is CALGELSYWTGGPTYTDKLIF. As DNA, the CDR3 is TGTGCTCTTGGGGAACTTTCCTACTGGACTGGGGGTCCTACGTACACCGATAAACTCATCTTT.

The table lists this clone with a few counts. The chain couples TRDV1 to TRDJ1; the match to TRDD3 covers 10 bases. This CDR3 region has 20 residues. The junction had 22 bases not matched to a gene; V was cut back by 2 bases and J by 7 bases. Germline CDR1 and CDR2: TSWWSYY and QGS. CDR3 sequence reads: CALGEAPGLPIYWGMGKLIF. The CDR3 DNA reads TGTGCTCTTGGGGAAGCCCCAGGCCTTCCTATCTACTGGGGGATGGGTAAACTCATCTTT.

This clone was counted between two and nine times. At one boundary the junction diverges from the germline segment, which might be a read error. This chain uses TRDV2 with TRDJ1, with TRDD3 identical over 9 bases. Germline loops: CDR1 GEAIGNYY, CDR2 EKD. The CDR3 is 15 amino acids. CDR3 sequence (DNA): TGTGCCTGTGACGTGGGGGATATGTACACCGATGAACTCATCTTT. It is translated as CACDVGDMYTDELIF.

On this clone: A much bigger clone sits one base away, suggesting this may be a read error. Other DNA sequences in the same sample also yield this CDR3. The chain links TRAV29/DV5 to TRDJ1, with TRDD3 matching over 10 bases. The CDR3 is 17 residues long. Germline CDR1 reads NSMFDY; CDR2 reads ISSIKDK. The CDR3, as DNA: TGTGCCGCAAGCGGTTTTTGGGGGATACCCGTGGCCGATAAACTCATCTTT. It is translated as CAASGFWGIPVADKLIF.

The chain uses TRDV1 and TRDJ1, with 10 positions matching TRDD3. This CDR3 has 19 amino acids. V lost 2 bases and J lost 4; bases outside the gene matches: 16. Germline V gives CDR1 TSWWSYY, CDR2 QGS. The DNA for the CDR3 is TGTGCTCTTGGGGAAAGATTACACCCTCATGGGGGATACAACGATAAACTCATCTTT. It encodes CALGERLHPHGGYNDKLIF.

The V call is TRDV1, the J call TRDJ1, with unresolved D. V lost 3 bases, J lost 0 bases, and 14 bases lay in between. The CDR3 is 16 residues long. Germline lookup yields CDR1 TSWWSYY and CDR2 QGS. CDR3 nucleotide sequence: TGTGCTCTTGGGGACGAGTACCGTAAACACACCGATAAACTCATCTTT. Translated, it gives CALGDEYRKHTDKLIF.

A few counts support this clone. The rearrangement uses TRDV1 and TRDJ1; 9 nucleotides line up with TRDD3. V shed 0 bases and J 0 bases; nucleotides not matched to a gene: 20. Germline CDR1 is TSWWSYY and CDR2 is QGS. CDR3 length: 22 residues. CDR3 residues: CALGELGRSPGGLGGYTDKLIF. The DNA for the CDR3 is TGTGCTCTTGGGGAACTCGGACGGTCGCCTGGGGGATTGGGTGGTTACACCGATAAACTCATCTTT.

In this sample, this clone turned up a few times. One end of the junction does not line up with germline, which may come from a read error. The chain links TRDV2 to TRDJ1, with 11 nucleotides matching TRDD3. CDR1 is GEAIGNYY, CDR2 EKD, per germline. The CDR3 spans 19 residues. Here the CDR3 DNA reads TGTGCCCGTGACACGCCGGTTTTTGGGGGATACGAAAATTCCGATAAACTCATCTTT. Protein product: CARDTPVFGGYENSDKLIF.

The chain combines TRDV1 with TRDJ1; D call uncertain. CDR3 length: 16 residues. Between the trimmed V and J ends, which lost 5 bases and 0 bases, there was a span of 16 bases. Germline V gene data show CDR1 as TSWWSYY and CDR2 as QGS. CDR3 nucleotides: TGTGCTCTTGGGCCTCGCGCGCCGATGTACACCGATAAACTCATCTTT. It encodes CALGPRAPMYTDKLIF.

The gene calls are TRDV1 and TRDJ1, with TRDD3 identical over 10 bases. CDR1 and CDR2 (germline): TSWWSYY, QGS. The CDR3 consists of 20 residues. V was pared by 4 bases and J by 4 bases, with 21 bases of the junction left unmatched. The CDR3 loop reads CALGVPLPYLLGDKDDKLIF. In nucleotides, the CDR3 is TGTGCTCTTGGGGTTCCCCTTCCTTACCTTCTGGGGGATAAGGACGATAAACTCATCTTT.

The chain joins TRDV2 to TRDJ1; the D gene is possibly TRDD3 (5 bases). The CDR3 sequence is 17 residues long. V lost 6 bases and J lost 1, with 23 bases in between. The V gene's germline CDR1 is GEAIGNYY and CDR2 EKD. The CDR3: CACILHRGPYITDKLIF. The CDR3 nucleotides are TGTGCCTGTATTTTGCATCGGGGGCCCTATATCACCGATAAACTCATCTTT.

As regards this clone: One end of the junction does not line up with germline, which may come from a read error. The gene calls are TRDV1 and TRDJ2; TRDD3 matches 13 bases. Germline assignment: CDR1 TSWWSYY and CDR2 QGS. The CDR3 extends over 24 amino acids. CDR3 region: CALGEAPFLLGSTGGYALTARLFF. CDR3 DNA sequence: TGTGCTCTTGGGGAAGCACCCTTCCTACTGGGGAGTACTGGGGGATACGCTTTGACAGCACGACTCTTCTTT.

This rearrangement joins TRDV1 to TRDJ1; no clear D. V lost 4 bases and J 0 bases, leaving 15 bases between the germline ends. This CDR3 has 16 amino acids. Germline-derived CDR1 and CDR2 are TSWWSYY and QGS. The CDR3 here is CALGVSQPPYTDKLIF. The CDR3 DNA is TGTGCTCTTGGGGTTTCTCAACCTCCCTACACCGATAAACTCATCTTT.

This clone was counted a few times. V and J are TRDV1 and TRDJ1; the D call may be TRDD2 or TRDD3 (5 bases each). The CDR3 has 19 residues. Trimming removed 5 bases at V and 0 bases at J, with 25 bases between. CDR1 and CDR2 from the germline V gene are TSWWSYY and QGS. The CDR3 loop reads CALGRIPLGALRYTDKLIF. The CDR3 coding sequence is TGTGCTCTTGGGAGGATTCCTCTTGGGGCCTTGAGGTACACCGATAAACTCATCTTT.

J is TRDJ1 and V is TRDV1; 13 bases match TRDD3. J gave up 0 bases and V 4 bases, and 20 bases lay outside the gene matches. The V gene's germline CDR1 is TSWWSYY and CDR2 QGS. CDR3 length equals 22 residues. The CDR3 protein is CALGAFLPGYWGIRQYTDKLIF. The CDR3 nucleotides are TGTGCTCTTGGGGCGTTCCTCCCCGGGTACTGGGGGATACGCCAGTACACCGATAAACTCATCTTT.

The chain carries TRDV1 and TRDJ1; TRDD3 might be the D (5 bases). The CDR3 runs 18 residues. CDR1 is TSWWSYY and CDR2 is QGS in the germline V gene. Trimming removed 1 base from V and 10 bases from J, with 28 bases in between. Written as DNA, the CDR3 is TGTGCTCTTGGGGAACCCCCTCAACTTTCTGGGACCCACTACGGACTCATCTTT. Translated, it gives CALGEPPQLSGTHYGLIF.

V and J are TRDV1 and TRDJ1, with TRDD3 as a possible D gene (6 bases). Trimming took off 4 bases at V and 0 bases at J, with 24 bases between the two ends. The CDR3 consists of 19 residues. Germline CDR1 TSWWSYY, CDR2 QGS. CDR3 nucleotides: TGTGCTCTTGGGGGACTCCCATCCCGGCTGGGGTCATACACCGATAAACTCATCTTT. It specifies CALGGLPSRLGSYTDKLIF.

This clone was seen only a few times. The V call is TRDV2, the J call TRDJ1; 8 nucleotides line up with TRDD3. Germline V gives CDR1 GEAIGNYY, CDR2 EKD. The V and J ends lost 7 bases and 0 bases, in that order; junction bases with no gene match: 12. The CDR3 spans 16 residues. The CDR3 DNA follows: TGTGCCTGCCTTTTTGCACTGGGGGGTAACACCGATAAACTCATCTTT. Protein: CACLFALGGNTDKLIF.